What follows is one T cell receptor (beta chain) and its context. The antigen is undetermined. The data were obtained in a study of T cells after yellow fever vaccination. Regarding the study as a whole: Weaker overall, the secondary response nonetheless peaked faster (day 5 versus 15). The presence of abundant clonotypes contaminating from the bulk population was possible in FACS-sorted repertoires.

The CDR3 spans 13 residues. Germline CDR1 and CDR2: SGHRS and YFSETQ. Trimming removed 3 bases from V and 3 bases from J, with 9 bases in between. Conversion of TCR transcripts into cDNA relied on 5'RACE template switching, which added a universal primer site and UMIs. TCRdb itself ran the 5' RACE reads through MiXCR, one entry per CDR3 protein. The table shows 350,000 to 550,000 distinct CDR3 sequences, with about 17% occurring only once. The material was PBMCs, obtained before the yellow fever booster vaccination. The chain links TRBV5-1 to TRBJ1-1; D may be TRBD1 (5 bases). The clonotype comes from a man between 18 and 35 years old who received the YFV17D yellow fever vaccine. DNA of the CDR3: TGCGCCAGCAGCTCCTCAGGGTACACTGAAGCTTTCTTT. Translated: CASSSSGYTEAFF.